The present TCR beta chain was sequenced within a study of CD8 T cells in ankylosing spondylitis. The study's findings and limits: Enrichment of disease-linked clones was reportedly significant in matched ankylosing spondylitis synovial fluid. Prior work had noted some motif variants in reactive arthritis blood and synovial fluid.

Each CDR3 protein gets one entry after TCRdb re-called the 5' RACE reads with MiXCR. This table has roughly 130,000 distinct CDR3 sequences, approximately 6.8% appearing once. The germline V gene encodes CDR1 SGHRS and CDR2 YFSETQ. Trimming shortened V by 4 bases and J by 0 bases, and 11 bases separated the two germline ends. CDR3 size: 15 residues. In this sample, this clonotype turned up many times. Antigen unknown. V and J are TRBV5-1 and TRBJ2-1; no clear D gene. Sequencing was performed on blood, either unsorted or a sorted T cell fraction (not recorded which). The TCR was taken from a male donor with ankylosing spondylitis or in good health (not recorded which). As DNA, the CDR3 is TGCGCCAGCAGCCCCCCGTCTAGCTCCTACAATGAGCAGTTCTTC. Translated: CASSPPSSSYNEQFF.